This T cell receptor (beta chain) was identified in a study of blood T cell repertoires in COVID-19. Study-wide background: Sources were T cells, B-cell-depleted T cells, or PBMCs; the material itself was cDNA or gDNA.

This clone was counted between two and nine times. How the authors handled the data: Amplified reference gene primers provided the basis for estimating nucleated cell counts. Some clones are missing from TCRdb's copy, which holds only in-frame ones; the method was immunoSEQ multiplex PCR. V and J calls and clone size are given by that table; D and trimming were obtained from the DNA. The table lists about 55,000 clones, around 67% of them singletons, with about 14% in the top ten. This sequence was found in a woman in her 70s with acute or convalescent COVID-19. Sequenced: peripheral blood.

CDR3 in amino acids: CASSPGQASYEQYF. The CDR3 nucleotides read TGTGCCAGCAGCCCGGGACAGGCTTCCTACGAGCAGTACTTC. The chain joins TRBV5-4 to TRBJ2-7; 8 bases are shared with TRBD1. Germline CDR1 reads SGHNT; CDR2 reads YYREEE (reference sequence). The CDR3 consists of 14 residues. J was trimmed by 1 base and V by 4 bases; bases with no gene match: 4.